The 28 T cell receptor beta chains below all came from one sample that was sequenced in a study of blood T cell repertoires in COVID-19. Produced via immunoSEQ multiplex PCR; TCRdb's table is partial and in-frame only. Among roughly 340,000 clones listed, roughly nine tenths were seen once. Sequenced: peripheral blood. These receptors all come from a woman younger than 45 with COVID-19, enrolled during active disease.

This clone has a single count. V usage is TRBV7-9 and J usage is TRBJ2-1; TRBD2 matches at 8 bases. Germline V lookup: CDR1 SEHNR, CDR2 FQNEAQ (reference sequence). The CDR3 loop spans 15 amino acids. J lost 1 base, V lost 5 bases, and 4 bases had no gene match. DNA of the CDR3: TGTGCCAGCAGCGTACTAGCGGCATCCTACAATGAGCAGTTCTTC. Protein: CASSVLAASYNEQFF.

This clone was counted a few times. The chain is built from TRBV4-3 and TRBJ2-2; D not resolved. Between the trimmed V and J ends, which lost 0 bases and 7 bases, there was a span of 9 bases. Germline V gene lookup returns CDR1 LGHNA and CDR2 YSLEER. The CDR3 contains 14 residues. For the CDR3, the DNA is TGCGCCAGCAGCCAAGATCGTCGTGTCGGGGAGCTGTTTTTT. It codes for CASSQDRRVGELFF.

V and J are TRBV7-9 and TRBJ2-1, with a weak D call TRBD2 (6 bases). The germline V and J ends were trimmed by 4 bases and 2 bases, with 15 bases remaining between them. Germline values: CDR1 SEHNR, CDR2 FQNEAQ (reference sequence). The CDR3 is 16 residues long. The CDR3 DNA is TGTGCCAGCAGCTCCCCGAGCGGGCCAACCTACAATGAGCAGTTCTTC. Translated: CASSSPSGPTYNEQFF.

This sequence joins TRBV7-6 and TRBJ2-1, with TRBD2 matching over 12 bases. The germline V gene encodes CDR1 SGHVS and CDR2 FNYEAQ. This CDR3 spans 16 amino acids. V dropped 6 bases and J dropped 2; count of bases not matched to a gene: 5. The CDR3 coding sequence is TGTGCCAGCAGTTATCGACTAGCGGGGGCCTACAATGAGCAGTTCTTC. This codes for CASSYRLAGAYNEQFF.

The V and J genes are TRBV11-3 and TRBJ2-1; perhaps TRBD2 as D (6 bases). This CDR3 has 16 amino acids. Trimming removed 5 bases from V and 1 base from J, with 15 bases in between. Germline V gene data show CDR1 as SGHNT and CDR2 as YENEEA. CDR3 protein: CASSPRGSGSYNEQFF. The CDR3, as DNA: TGTGCCAGCAGCCCGCGGGGTAGCGGATCCTACAATGAGCAGTTCTTC.

This sequence joins TRBV7-2 and TRBJ2-7, with TRBD2 as a possible D gene (6 bases). The CDR3 is 12 residues long. V was shortened by 5 bases and J by 6 bases, with 11 bases between the two germline ends. Germline V gene sequence: CDR1 SGHTA, CDR2 FQGNSA. The CDR3: CASSPWRGEQYF. CDR3 nucleotides: TGTGCCAGCAGCCCTTGGCGGGGCGAGCAGTACTTC.

The genes are TRBV6-6 and TRBJ2-1; weak D call: TRBD2 (6 bases). Germline V CDR1 and CDR2: MNHNY, SVGAGI (reference sequence). CDR3 length: 12 amino acids. V lost 7 bases and J lost 4, with 8 bases in between. Written as DNA, the CDR3 is TGTGCCAGCAAGGAGGGATACAATGAGCAGTTCTTC. The encoded protein is CASKEGYNEQFF.

DNA of the CDR3: TGCGCCAGCAGTGAGTTCAGGGATAGCTCCTACAATGAGCAGTTCTTC. Translated, it gives CASSEFRDSSYNEQFF. This rearrangement joins TRBV10-1 to TRBJ2-1; perhaps TRBD1 as D (5 bases). Germline values: CDR1 WNHNN, CDR2 SYGVQD (reference sequence). The CDR3 totals 16 residues. V was clipped by 1 base and J by 0 bases, with 10 bases between them.

The chain links TRBV9 to TRBJ2-1, with 9 positions matching TRBD1. CDR1 is SGDLS, CDR2 YYNGEE, per germline. Trimming took 1 base from V and 4 from J; bases not matched to a gene: 3. The CDR3 spans 15 residues. This chain's CDR3 is CASSVQDRGYNEQFF. In DNA, the CDR3 is TGTGCCAGCAGCGTACAAGACAGGGGGTACAATGAGCAGTTCTTC. Variable domain in full (rest from reference TRBV9 and TRBJ2-1): DSGVTQTPKHLITATGQRVTLRCSPRSGDLSVYWYQQSLDQGLQFLIQYYNGEERAKGNILERFSAQQFPDLHSELNLSSLELGDSALYFCASSVQDRGYNEQFFGPGTRLTVL.

The chain combines TRBV19 with TRBJ2-1; 8 bases match TRBD2. From germline, CDR1 is LNHDA and CDR2 SQIVND (reference sequence). Germline trimming cut 4 bases from V and 0 bases from J; bases unmatched to any gene: 14. CDR3 length: 19 amino acids. The CDR3 DNA sequence: TGTGCCAGTAGTAGCATAGCGGGAATTCAGGTAACCTCCTACAATGAGCAGTTCTTC. It codes for CASSSIAGIQVTSYNEQFF.

The CDR3 region has the DNA TGTGCCAGCAGCTCTGGACAGGGTAATCAGCCCCAGCATTTT. Translated: CASSSGQGNQPQHF. V usage is TRBV7-9 and J usage is TRBJ1-5; 8 bases are a match to TRBD1. V was pared by 4 bases and J by 4 bases, with 3 bases of the junction left unmatched. The CDR3 extends over 14 amino acids. Germline loops: CDR1 SEHNR, CDR2 FQNEAQ (reference sequence).

The J gene is TRBJ2-1, the V gene TRBV3-1 (or the pseudogene TRBV3-2), with D tentatively TRBD1 (6 bases). Germline CDR1 LGHDT, CDR2 YNNKEL (reference sequence). The CDR3 contains 16 residues. The V end was cut by 1 base, the J end by 0 bases, with 10 bases between. The CDR3 DNA sequence: TGTGCCAGCAGCCAAGTGGCAGGGGTCTCCTACAATGAGCAGTTCTTC. Protein product: CASSQVAGVSYNEQFF.

The rearrangement joins TRBV2 to TRBJ1-5; D not resolved. V was trimmed by 3 bases and J by 9 bases, leaving 18 bases between them. This CDR3 has 15 amino acids. Germline CDR1 is SNHLY and CDR2 is FYNNEI. The CDR3 is CASSEEGRAITPQHF. The CDR3 region has the DNA TGTGCCAGCAGTGAGGAGGGTAGGGCGATCACGCCCCAGCATTTT.

This chain uses TRBV19 with TRBJ1-1; D may be TRBD1 (5 bases). Trimming cost V 1 base and J 11 bases, with 14 bases left between them. This CDR3 is 13 amino acids long. Germline V gene sequence: CDR1 LNHDA, CDR2 SQIVND (reference sequence). The CDR3 reads CASSIGKAGRAFF. CDR3 DNA: TGTGCCAGTAGTATAGGAAAGGCAGGGAGGGCTTTCTTT. Combining the CDR3 with reference TRBV19 and TRBJ1-1 gives the whole variable domain DGGITQSPKYLFRKEGQNVTLSCEQNLNHDAMYWYRQDPGQGLRLIYYSQIVNDFQKGDIAEGYSVSREKKESFPLTVTSAQKNPTAFYLCASSIGKAGRAFFGQGTRLTVV.

This sequence joins TRBV28 and TRBJ1-2; D is unresolved. The V gene's germline CDR1 is MDHEN and CDR2 SYDVKM. V lost 8 bases to trimming and J lost 7 bases, with 17 bases between them. The CDR3 has 13 residues. The CDR3 region has the DNA TGTGCCAGCGCGTCCCGGTTTTCGGGTGGCTACACCTTC. Translation gives CASASRFSGGYTF.

The rearrangement uses TRBV7-8 and TRBJ2-5; D unresolved. Looked up from germline, CDR1 is SGHVS and CDR2 is FQNEAQ. This CDR3 has 14 amino acids. Deletions cut 7 bases from V and 4 bases from J, with 16 bases between. The CDR3 DNA sequence: TGTGCCAGCATGAAGTTAGCTCGCCGAGAGACCCAGTACTTC. It specifies CASMKLARRETQYF.

The rearrangement uses TRBV18 and TRBJ2-3; 7 bases match TRBD2. The CDR3 contains 16 residues. In germline, CDR1 is KGHSH, CDR2 LQKENI. The V and J ends lost 2 bases and 2 bases, in that order; junction bases with no gene match: 7. The DNA for the CDR3 is TGTGCCAGCTCACCAAGGCTAGCGGATAACACAGATACGCAGTATTTT. This encodes CASSPRLADNTDTQYF.

This chain links TRBV27 with TRBJ2-3, with 9 positions matching TRBD2. The CDR3 is made up of 15 amino acids. V was pared by 7 bases and J by 0 bases, with 5 bases of the junction left unmatched. Germline assignment: CDR1 MNHEY and CDR2 SMNVEV (reference sequence). DNA of the CDR3: TGTGCCAGCAACCTAGCGGGGAGGAGCACAGATACGCAGTATTTT. It translates to CASNLAGRSTDTQYF.

The count of this clone is one. The genes are TRBV3-1 (or the pseudogene TRBV3-2) and TRBJ2-2; 7 bases map to TRBD2. V lost 4 bases and J lost 4; bases outside the gene matches: 18. Germline lookup yields CDR1 LGHDT and CDR2 YNNKEL (reference sequence). The CDR3 extends over 19 amino acids. CDR3 sequence (DNA): TGTGCCAGCAGCCGGGGAAAATACTTAGCGGGCATGCCCACCGGGGAGCTGTTTTTT. Its translation is CASSRGKYLAGMPTGELFF.

The chain has TRBV18 and TRBJ1-5; D is possibly TRBD1 (5 bases). V dropped 3 bases and J dropped 0 bases, with 15 bases sitting between them. This CDR3 is 17 amino acids long. The germline V gene encodes CDR1 KGHSH and CDR2 LQKENI. The CDR3 DNA reads TGTGCCAGCTCACCCCGACAGCCCCATAATAGCAATCAGCCCCAGCATTTT. Translated: CASSPRQPHNSNQPQHF.

The chain combines TRBV11-2 with TRBJ2-3; TRBD2 matches at 10 bases. With V trimmed by 5 bases and J by 6 bases, 11 bases remained unmatched. This CDR3 has 16 amino acids. The germline CDR1 and CDR2 sequences are SGHAT and FQNNGV. The CDR3 DNA reads as TGTGCCAGCAGCCAGGGGGGACTAGCGTTGGGCGATACGCAGTATTTT. It specifies CASSQGGLALGDTQYF.

This clone has just a few counts. This sequence joins TRBV7-9 and TRBJ1-5; 9 bases align to TRBD1. The CDR3 extends over 15 amino acids. Losses at the gene ends were 4 bases for V and 4 bases for J; bases not matched to a gene: 5. Germline V gene data show CDR1 as SEHNR and CDR2 as FQNEAQ (reference sequence). Here the CDR3 reads CASSSGTGRNQPQHF. DNA for the CDR3: TGTGCCAGCAGCTCCGGGACAGGGAGGAATCAGCCCCAGCATTTT.

In DNA form, the CDR3 reads TGTGCCATCAGTGAGCGGGGGGAAGAGACCCAGTACTTC. It encodes CAISERGEETQYF. This chain uses TRBV10-3 with TRBJ2-5; TRBD2 matches at 7 bases. The J segment lost 3 bases and the V segment lost 2 bases, leaving 0 bases of the junction unmatched. Germline values: CDR1 ENHRY, CDR2 SYGVKD. The CDR3 contains 13 residues.

V gene TRBV7-9 combines with J gene TRBJ1-2, with 10 nucleotides matching TRBD1. The CDR3 extends over 16 amino acids. V shed 5 bases, J shed 5 bases, and the junction held 11 bases outside the gene matches. Per the germline V gene, CDR1 is SEHNR and CDR2 is FQNEAQ (reference sequence). Here the CDR3 reads CASSPGTGEWLYGYTF. In DNA, the CDR3 is TGTGCCAGCAGCCCGGGGACAGGGGAGTGGCTTTATGGCTACACCTTC.

The chain employs TRBV28 and TRBJ1-6; D remains unclear. The CDR3 contains 14 residues. Trimming pared 8 bases from V and 4 bases from J, leaving 12 bases between. CDR1 and CDR2 from the germline V gene are MDHEN and SYDVKM. The CDR3 sequence is CASEQQSYNSPLHF. The CDR3 nucleotides are TGTGCCAGCGAACAACAGAGTTATAATTCACCCCTCCACTTT.

This clone was recorded once. This sequence joins TRBV24-1 and TRBJ1-2, with D perhaps matching TRBD1 (5 bases). The CDR3 length is 11 residues. Looked up from germline, CDR1 is KGHDR and CDR2 is SFDVKD. The ends were cut back, 9 bases at V and 4 bases at J, with 8 bases in the middle. The CDR3 sequence: CATADSYGYTF. CDR3 coding DNA: TGTGCCACCGCAGACAGCTATGGCTACACCTTC.

This chain links TRBV25-1 with TRBJ2-4; D not certain. This CDR3 contains 17 residues. V lost 8 bases and J 0 bases, leaving 20 bases between the germline ends. CDR1 and CDR2 (germline): MGHDK, SYGVNS. The CDR3 protein is CASLPLPQTLAKNIQYF. Here the CDR3 DNA reads TGTGCCAGCCTTCCGCTTCCCCAGACACTAGCCAAAAACATTCAGTACTTC. Full variable domain (remainder filled in from reference TRBV25-1 and TRBJ2-4): EADIYQTPRYLVIGTGKKITLECSQTMGHDKMYWYQQDPGMELHLIHYSYGVNSTEKGDLSSESTVSRIRTEHFPLTLESARPSHTSQYLCASLPLPQTLAKNIQYFGAGTRLSVL.

The rearrangement uses TRBV13 and TRBJ2-3; TRBD2 agrees at 11 bases. J gave up 0 bases and V 1 base, and 3 bases lay outside the gene matches. The CDR3 is 17 amino acids. Germline loops: CDR1 PRHDT, CDR2 FYEKMQ (reference sequence). This CDR3 is CASSLASSGRSTDTQYF. Here the CDR3 DNA reads TGTGCCAGCAGCTTAGCGTCTAGCGGGAGGAGCACAGATACGCAGTATTTT. The variable domain in full, with the rest retrieved from reference TRBV13 and TRBJ2-3, is AAGVIQSPRHLIKEKRETATLKCYPIPRHDTVYWYQQGPGQDPQFLISFYEKMQSDKGSIPDRFSAQQFSDYHSELNMSSLELGDSALYFCASSLASSGRSTDTQYFGPGTRLTVL.